This T cell receptor (beta chain) was found in a study of blood T cell repertoires in COVID-19. On the study more broadly: The analysed material was cDNA or gDNA that came from T cells, B-cell-depleted T cells, or PBMCs.

Here immunoSEQ multiplex PCR was the method, and the copy in TCRdb shows in-frame clones only, minus some. The sample holds about 160,000 clones, around nine tenths seen once. Participant ages covered roughly 18 to 89 years across around 25 US areas. This CDR3 has 15 amino acids. V was clipped by 0 bases and J by 7 bases, with 10 bases between them. In germline, CDR1 is LGHNA, CDR2 YSLEER. The genes are TRBV4-3 and TRBJ1-6; D gene unclear. The sequence was collected from a woman aged 45-59 years who had recovered from COVID-19. Sequenced input: PBMCs or T cells enriched from blood (not recorded which). CDR3 DNA: TGCGCCAGCAGCCAAGAGGCGGCGGAGAATTCACCCCTCCACTTT. This translates into CASSQEAAENSPLHF.